This is a list of T cell receptor beta chains from one sample in a study of response to subunit inactivated influenza vaccine. TCRdb ran MiXCR on the RT-PCR reads and lists one entry per CDR3 protein. The sample shows about 580,000 distinct CDR3 sequences, around 15% of them seen only once. This specimen was PBMCs from blood, taken roughly 13 days after vaccination. Every receptor here comes from a man between 50 and 59 years old who received an inactivated influenza vaccine. The CDR3 runs from the conserved cysteine through the conserved F or W. The D gene is left open where the match is weak. Clone size is given for some rows only: seen once, a few or many times, or a class if the clone is expanded.

v_call	d_call	clone_size	j_call	cdr3_aa	cdr3_nt
TRBV7-2	NA	NA	TRBJ2-7	CASSLLQYYEQYF	TGTGCCAGCAGCTTACTACAGTACTACGAGCAGTACTTC
TRBV7-8	NA	few	TRBJ1-5	CASSLEGAGSNQPQHF	TGTGCCAGCAGCTTAGAGGGCGCGGGGTCCAATCAGCCCCAGCATTTT
TRBV9	NA	few	TRBJ2-1	CASSAVNRNEQFF	TGTGCCAGCAGCGCAGTAAATAGGAATGAGCAGTTCTTC
TRBV29-1	TRBD1	NA	TRBJ2-7	CSVTRTGRGYEQYF	TGCAGCGTTACCCGGACAGGGAGAGGCTACGAGCAGTACTTC
TRBV28	TRBD1	few	TRBJ2-3	CANSGGFTDTQYF	TGTGCCAACTCAGGGGGATTCACAGATACGCAGTATTTT
TRBV7-2	TRBD2	NA	TRBJ2-2	CASSPSSGGARGELFF	TGTGCCAGCAGCCCGTCCAGCGGGGGGGCCCGCGGGGAGCTGTTTTTT
TRBV6-1	NA	NA	TRBJ2-1	CASSGSRSYNEQFF	TGTGCCAGCAGCGGGAGTAGGTCCTACAATGAGCAGTTCTTC
TRBV6-2/TRBV6-3	TRBD1	NA	TRBJ1-1	CASSYAITGGGTEAFF	TGTGCCAGCAGTTACGCGATCACAGGGGGCGGAACTGAAGCTTTCTTT
TRBV5-4	NA	NA	TRBJ2-2	CASTETYSNTGELFF	TGTGCCAGCACCGAAACATACTCGAACACCGGGGAGCTGTTTTTT
TRBV12-3/TRBV12-4	NA	NA	TRBJ2-2	CASSVEVTGELFF	TGTGCCAGCAGTGTAGAGGTGACCGGGGAGCTGTTTTTT
TRBV10-3	NA	many	TRBJ1-5	CAISESAGTHNQPQHF	TGTGCCATCAGTGAGTCGGCAGGGACGCACAATCAGCCCCAGCATTTT
TRBV7-8	NA	NA	TRBJ2-3	CASSLVDQSTDTQYF	TGTGCCAGCAGCTTAGTGGACCAGAGCACAGATACGCAGTATTTT
TRBV20-1	NA	few	TRBJ2-1	CSARDLGFPEQFF	TGCAGTGCTAGAGATTTGGGGTTCCCTGAGCAGTTCTTC
TRBV28	TRBD2	few	TRBJ2-1	CASSLSGGALYEQFF	TGTGCCAGCAGCCTTAGCGGGGGGGCACTTTATGAGCAGTTCTTC
TRBV6-1	NA	few	TRBJ2-1	CASSHGTVNNEQFF	TGTGCCAGCAGCCACGGGACGGTGAACAATGAGCAGTTCTTC
TRBV5-4	TRBD1	NA	TRBJ1-1	CASNPRDRLNTEAFF	TGTGCCAGCAACCCGCGGGACAGACTGAACACTGAAGCTTTCTTT
TRBV7-2	TRBD2	few	TRBJ2-2	CASSTSGGLNTGELFF	TGTGCCAGCAGCACTAGCGGGGGGTTGAACACCGGGGAGCTGTTTTTT